The entry that follows covers one TCR beta chain sequence. The data stem from a study of blood T cell repertoires in COVID-19. Looking at the study overall: Nucleic acid was either cDNA or gDNA, and it came from T cells, B-cell-depleted T cells, or PBMCs.

This CDR3 is built from 12 residues. Assignment of participants to cohorts was predicated upon participant-reported clinical history. A COVID-19 case had been met by exposed participants during the 2 weeks before study entry. Profiled with immunoSEQ multiplex PCR; TCRdb holds only in-frame clones, not every one. The table lists a few hundred thousand clones, roughly 81% of them singletons, with approximately 6.6% in the top ten. The chain joins TRBV21-1 to TRBJ1-2; TRBD1 is taken as the D call from the table, unchecked against the DNA. TRBV21-1 is an annotated pseudogene. This clonotype was obtained from a woman in her forties or fifties who had been exposed to COVID-19. The sample comprised PBMCs or T cells enriched from blood (not recorded which). The chain's CDR3 is CASSRQGGGYTF. In DNA form, the CDR3 reads TGTGCCAGCAGCAGACAGGGGGGTGGCTACACCTTC.